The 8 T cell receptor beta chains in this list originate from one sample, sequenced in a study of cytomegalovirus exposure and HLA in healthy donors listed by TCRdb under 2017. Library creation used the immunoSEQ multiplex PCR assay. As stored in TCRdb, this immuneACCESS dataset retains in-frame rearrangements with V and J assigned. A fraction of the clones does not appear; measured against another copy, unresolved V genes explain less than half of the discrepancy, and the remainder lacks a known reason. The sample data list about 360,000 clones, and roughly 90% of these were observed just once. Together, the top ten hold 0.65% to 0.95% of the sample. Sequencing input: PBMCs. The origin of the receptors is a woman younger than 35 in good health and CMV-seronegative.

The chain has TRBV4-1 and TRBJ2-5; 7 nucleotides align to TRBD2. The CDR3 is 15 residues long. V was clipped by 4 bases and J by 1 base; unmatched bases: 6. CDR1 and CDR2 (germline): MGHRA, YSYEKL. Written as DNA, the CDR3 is TGCGCCAGCAGCCGGGGGAGCGGGGCCCAAGAGACCCAGTACTTC. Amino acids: CASSRGSGAQETQYF.

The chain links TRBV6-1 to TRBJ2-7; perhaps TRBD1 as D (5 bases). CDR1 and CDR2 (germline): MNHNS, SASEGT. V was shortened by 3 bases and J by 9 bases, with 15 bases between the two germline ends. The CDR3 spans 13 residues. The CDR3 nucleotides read TGTGCCAGCAGTGAGAGGCAGGGCTTAGCGCAGTACTTC. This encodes CASSERQGLAQYF.

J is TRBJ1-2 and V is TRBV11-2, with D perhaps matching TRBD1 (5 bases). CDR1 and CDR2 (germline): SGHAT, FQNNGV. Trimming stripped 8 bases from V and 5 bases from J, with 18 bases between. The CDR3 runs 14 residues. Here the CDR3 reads CASDRGVISYGYTF. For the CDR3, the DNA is TGTGCCAGCGACCGGGGGGTAATATCTTATGGCTACACCTTC.

The CDR3 here is CASSLTSPSPDTQYF. CDR3 coding DNA: TGTGCCAGCAGCTTAACTAGCCCCTCACCAGATACGCAGTATTTT. The chain couples TRBV5-4 to TRBJ2-3; tentatively, D is TRBD2 (6 bases). The germline V gene has CDR1 SGHNT and CDR2 YYREEE (reference sequence). The CDR3 has 15 amino acids. V shed 2 bases and J shed 4 bases, with 14 bases lying between them. Looking up the rest from reference TRBV5-4 and TRBJ2-3 gives the full variable domain: ETGVTQSPTHLIKTRGQQVTLRCSSQSGHNTVSWYQQALGQGPQFIFQYYREEENGRGNFPPRFSGLQFPNYSSELNVNALELDDSALYLCASSLTSPSPDTQYFGPGTRLTVL.

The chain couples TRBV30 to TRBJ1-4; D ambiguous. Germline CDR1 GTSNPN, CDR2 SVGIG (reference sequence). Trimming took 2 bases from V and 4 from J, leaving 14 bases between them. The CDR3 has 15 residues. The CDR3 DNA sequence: TGTGCCTGGAGTAATGAGGAGGAGGGTAATGAAAAACTGTTTTTT. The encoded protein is CAWSNEEEGNEKLFF.

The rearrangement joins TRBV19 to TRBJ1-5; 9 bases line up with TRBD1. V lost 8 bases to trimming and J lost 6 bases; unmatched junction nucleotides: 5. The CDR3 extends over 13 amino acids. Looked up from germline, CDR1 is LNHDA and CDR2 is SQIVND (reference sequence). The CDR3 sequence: CASPGQGCQPQHF. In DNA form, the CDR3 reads TGTGCCAGTCCGGGACAGGGCTGTCAGCCCCAGCATTTT.

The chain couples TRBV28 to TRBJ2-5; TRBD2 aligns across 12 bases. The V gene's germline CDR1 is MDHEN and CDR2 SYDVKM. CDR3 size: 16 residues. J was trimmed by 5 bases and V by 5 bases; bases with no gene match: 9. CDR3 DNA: TGTGCCAGCAGTCCCAGACTAGCGGGAGCTCGGGAGACCCAGTACTTC. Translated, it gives CASSPRLAGARETQYF.

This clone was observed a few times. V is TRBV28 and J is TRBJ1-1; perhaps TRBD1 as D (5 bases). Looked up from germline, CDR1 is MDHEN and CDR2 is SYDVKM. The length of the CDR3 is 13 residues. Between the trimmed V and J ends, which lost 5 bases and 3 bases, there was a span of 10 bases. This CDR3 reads CASSVQQDTEAFF. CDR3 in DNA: TGTGCCAGCAGTGTTCAACAGGACACTGAAGCTTTCTTT. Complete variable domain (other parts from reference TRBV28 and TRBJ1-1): DVKVTQSSRYLVKRTGEKVFLECVQDMDHENMFWYRQDPGLGLRLIYFSYDVKMKEKGDIPEGYSVSREKKERFSLILESASTNQTSMYLCASSVQQDTEAFFGQGTRLTVV.